This T cell receptor (beta chain) comes out of a study of T cell responses to AZD1222 COVID-19 vaccine. Overall study results and limits: Spike-specific TCR breadth and depth rose after two AZD1222 doses. Within unmutated variant regions lay the reported targets of nearly half of spike-specific TCRs.

This clone was found a few times. Its antigen is still unknown. Using immunoSEQ multiplex PCR, the repertoire was profiled, and TCRdb retains in-frame clones only, with some absent. The table shows over 50,000 clones, with 60% to 80% occurring only once. Trimming took off 4 bases at V and 3 bases at J, with 10 bases between the two ends. Per germline, CDR1 SGDLS and CDR2 YYNGEE. CDR3 length: 14 amino acids. Sequencing used peripheral blood, obtained 28 days after the second AZD1222 dose. The sequence derives from an adult who received the AZD1222 COVID-19 vaccine. The genes are TRBV9 and TRBJ2-2; weak D call: TRBD2 (5 bases). The CDR3 sequence is CASSQDFYTGELFF. The DNA of the CDR3 is TGTGCCAGCAGCCAGGACTTTTACACCGGGGAGCTGTTTTTT.